This TCR beta chain was documented in a study of immune evolution from preneoplasia to lung adenocarcinoma. Study-level findings and limits: Top clone share appeared to fall from AAH through AIS, MIA, adenocarcinoma. Later-stage lesions seemingly showed higher T cell density and diversity than normal lung.

Turning to this clone: As yet, its antigen is unknown.

Patient tissue came from resections in Japan or China, 2014–2017. Histologic diagnosis was independently verified by two lung pathologists. Sequenced by immunoSEQ multiplex PCR; TCRdb stores in-frame clones only, minus some. The sample contains several thousand clones, around 85% of which appear only once. This CDR3 is 14 amino acids long. V was trimmed by 6 bases and J by 7 bases, leaving 18 bases between them. The V gene's germline CDR1 is MNHEY and CDR2 SMNVEV (reference sequence). The TCR originated in a person between 45 and 75 years old with lung adenocarcinoma. This rearrangement joins TRBV27 to TRBJ2-5, with a possible D match to TRBD1 (5 bases). Specimen: FFPE invasive lung adenocarcinoma tissue. The CDR3 protein is CASRTRMGQGTQYF. CDR3 in DNA: TGTGCCAGCAGGACCCGGATGGGCCAGGGGACCCAGTACTTC.